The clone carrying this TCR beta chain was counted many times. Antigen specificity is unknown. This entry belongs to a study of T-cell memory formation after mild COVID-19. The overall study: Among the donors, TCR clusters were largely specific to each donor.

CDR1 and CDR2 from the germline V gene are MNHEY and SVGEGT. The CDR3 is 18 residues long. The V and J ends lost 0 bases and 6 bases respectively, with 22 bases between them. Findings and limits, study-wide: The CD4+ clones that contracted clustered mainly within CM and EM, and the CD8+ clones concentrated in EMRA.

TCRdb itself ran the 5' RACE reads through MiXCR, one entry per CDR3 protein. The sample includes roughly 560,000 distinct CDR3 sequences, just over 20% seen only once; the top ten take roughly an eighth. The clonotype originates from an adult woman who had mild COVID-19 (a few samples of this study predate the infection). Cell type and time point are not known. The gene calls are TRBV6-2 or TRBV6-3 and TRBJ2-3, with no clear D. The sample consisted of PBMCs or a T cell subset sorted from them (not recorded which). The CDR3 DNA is TGTGCCAGCAGTTACTCGATGTTCGGGCGTGGCACGATGGATACGCAGTATTTT. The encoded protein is CASSYSMFGRGTMDTQYF.